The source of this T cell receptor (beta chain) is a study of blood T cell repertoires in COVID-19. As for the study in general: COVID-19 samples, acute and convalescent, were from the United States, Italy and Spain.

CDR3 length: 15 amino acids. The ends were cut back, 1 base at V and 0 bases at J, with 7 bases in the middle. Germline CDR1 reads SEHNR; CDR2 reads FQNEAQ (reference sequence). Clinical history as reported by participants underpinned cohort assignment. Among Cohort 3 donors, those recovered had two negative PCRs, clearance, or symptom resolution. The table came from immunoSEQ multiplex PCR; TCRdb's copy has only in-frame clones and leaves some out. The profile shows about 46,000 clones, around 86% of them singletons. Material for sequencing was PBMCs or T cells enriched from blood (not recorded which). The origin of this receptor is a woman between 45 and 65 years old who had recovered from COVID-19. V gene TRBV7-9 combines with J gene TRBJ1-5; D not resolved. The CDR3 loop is CASSLDSYSNQPQHF. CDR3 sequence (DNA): TGTGCCAGCAGCTTAGACAGTTATAGCAATCAGCCCCAGCATTTT.